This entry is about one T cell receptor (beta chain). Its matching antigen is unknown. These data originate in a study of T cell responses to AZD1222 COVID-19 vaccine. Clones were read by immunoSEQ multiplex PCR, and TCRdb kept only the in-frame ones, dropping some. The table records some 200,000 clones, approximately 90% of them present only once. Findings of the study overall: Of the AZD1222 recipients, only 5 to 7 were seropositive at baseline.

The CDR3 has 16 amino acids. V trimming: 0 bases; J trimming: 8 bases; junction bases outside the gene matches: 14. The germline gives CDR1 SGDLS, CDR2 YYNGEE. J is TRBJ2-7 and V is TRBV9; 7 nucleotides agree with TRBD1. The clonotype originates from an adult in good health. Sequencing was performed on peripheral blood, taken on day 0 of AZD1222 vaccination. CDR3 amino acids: CASSVVPDRDLGKQYF. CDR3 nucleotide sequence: TGTGCCAGCAGCGTAGTCCCAGACAGGGACCTGGGAAAGCAGTACTTC.